This entry concerns a single TCR beta chain. This sample is drawn from a study of blood T cell repertoires in COVID-19. Overall study: Samples taken during acute and convalescent COVID-19 were collected in the United States, Italy and Spain. PBMCs, B-cell-depleted T cells, or T cells provided the cDNA or gDNA that made up the material.

CDR1 SGHVS and CDR2 FNYEAQ come from the germline V gene. The CDR3 is 14 amino acids. V shed 5 bases, J shed 6 bases, and the junction held 10 bases outside the gene matches. Original data processing: Counts of nucleated cells, estimated from reference gene primer amplification, were obtained. Sequenced by immunoSEQ multiplex PCR; TCRdb stores in-frame clones only, minus some. V and J calls and clone size are copied from that table; D and trimming were computed from the DNA. Of approximately 99,000 clones listed, roughly four fifths are singletons. This clonotype was sampled from a woman between 65 and 79 years old with acute or convalescent COVID-19. Material for sequencing was peripheral blood. The chain employs TRBV7-6 and TRBJ2-7; 7 bases are a match to TRBD2. Written as DNA, the CDR3 is TGTGCCAGCAGCCCTTTTGCGGGAGAGGGCGAGCAGTACTTC. Protein sequence: CASSPFAGEGEQYF. The complete variable domain, with remaining parts taken from reference TRBV7-6 and TRBJ2-7, reads GAGVSQSPRYKVTKRGQDVALRCDPISGHVSLYWYRQALGQGPEFLTYFNYEAQQDKSGLPNDRFSAERPEGSISTLTIQRTEQRDSAMYRCASSPFAGEGEQYFGPGTRLTVT.